The source of this T cell receptor beta chain is a study of OX40 agonist ivuxolimab in advanced cancers. A note on the overall study: Ivuxolimab was an agonistic, fully human IgG2 monoclonal antibody directed against OX40 (CD134), a costimulatory receptor. Intravenous ivuxolimab was administered to patients every 2 weeks at six dose levels: 0.01, 0.1, 0.3, 1.5, 3 and 10 mg/kg. Of the 50 to 55 patients in dose escalation, 19 had hepatocellular carcinoma, some 15 had melanoma, 9 had renal cell carcinoma and 9 had head and neck cancer. In the dose-escalation cohort, 65% to 90% of patients were male, and the mean age was roughly 60 years, with a range of roughly 20 to 85. Patients were allowed to have had prior anti-PD-1, anti-PD-L1 or anti-CTLA-4 therapy, and approximately 40% of the dose-escalation patients had been treated with checkpoint inhibitors. Partial responses were achieved by three dose-escalation patients, of whom one had hepatocellular carcinoma and two had cutaneous melanoma. The purpose of peripheral TCRbeta sequencing was to test whether ivuxolimab changed TCR sequence diversity and led to clonal T-cell expansion. The paper covers the monotherapy dose-escalation part of the phase I ivuxolimab trial, which included N = 52 patients. Beyond this particular receptor, the publication reports: Which antigens the clonally expanded peripheral T cells were specific for was not determined. After ivuxolimab, more expanded clones were found on average in CD8+ T cells than in CD4+ T cells. In the 0.1-3.0 mg/kg groups, partial responders were among the patients with the lowest normalized peripheral clonal expansion, particularly in CD8+ T cells. At doses of 0.1 to 3.0 mg/kg, clonal expansion of both CD4+ and CD8+ T cells in blood was seen between baseline and week 6. Low levels of normalized T-cell clonal expansion were also seen in some patients who did not respond.

For sequencing of the TCRbeta CDR3 region, genomic DNA was extracted from the sorted cells. The immunoSEQ Assay was used to sequence the TCRbeta CDR3 regions. TCRdb holds this immuneACCESS table with in-frame rearrangements only. Some clones are missing; in checked studies, unresolved V genes explain under half, and the rest has no known cause. In this sample the table shows fewer than 70,000 clones, around four fifths of which occur a single time. The ten largest clones capture around 3.2% of the sample. Patients with a history of autoimmune disease or receiving systemic immunosuppression were excluded from the trial. In every dose cohort, peripheral blood was drawn for TCR sequencing at baseline, cycle 4 day 1, and cycle 7 day 1. The samples were drawn from a first-in-human, open-label, multicenter phase I dose-escalation trial of ivuxolimab. The trial enrolled adults with locally advanced or metastatic head and neck squamous cell, hepatocellular, melanoma or renal cell carcinoma. Before TCR sequencing, CD4+ T cells and CD8+ T cells were sorted from peripheral blood as separate populations.

Comments on this clone: This receptor's antigen is unknown. Base qualities are not at hand, and no much larger clone is one base apart.

Based on the germline V gene, the CDR1 and CDR2 sequences are SGHTA and FQGTGA. Including cysteine and phenylalanine, the CDR3 has 17 amino acids. Only CDR3 DNA remains: 51 bases, in frame from the first base. Relative to germline, V is missing 5 bases and J is missing 4 bases, with 12 bases of the junction outside any gene match. The sequence was obtained from an adult with an advanced solid tumor such as melanoma, head and neck, liver or kidney cancer. The source was CD4+ or CD8+ T cells sorted from blood, collected in a trial of the OX40 agonist ivuxolimab. This receptor chain uses TRBV7-3 and TRBJ2-3, with TRBD2 matching 10 junction bases. The CDR3 protein is CASSDTRAGGPSDTQYF. The DNA sequence is TGTGCCAGCAGCGATACAAGAGCGGGGGGGCCCTCAGATACGCAGTATTTT.